The rows below give T cell receptor beta chains drawn from one sample of a study of T cells after yellow fever vaccination. TCRdb fed the 5' RACE reads into MiXCR, producing one record per CDR3 protein. Of some 22,000 distinct CDR3 sequences in the sample, less than 5.5% were seen once. This specimen consisted of PBMCs, either bulk or a sorted T-cell subset (CD4+, CD8+, memory, or dextramer-sorted; not recorded which), obtained roughly 47 days after the first yellow fever vaccination. The receptors shown here come from a man younger than 35 who received the YFV17D yellow fever vaccine. Each CDR3 is given with its conserved first and last residue. A D gene is named only where the DNA matches it firmly. Expanded clones get a size class; other rows say once, few or many, or leave the size out.

j_call: TRBJ2-1
d_call: TRBD1
clone_size: many
v_call: TRBV6-4
cdr3_aa: CASSPGQGADEQFF
cdr3_nt: TGTGCCAGCAGCCCGGGACAGGGGGCGGATGAGCAGTTCTTC

j_call: TRBJ2-1
d_call: TRBD1
clone_size: NA
v_call: TRBV12-3/TRBV12-4
cdr3_aa: CASRFQGANEQFF
cdr3_nt: TGTGCCAGCCGTTTCCAGGGGGCTAATGAGCAGTTCTTC

j_call: TRBJ2-3
d_call: NA
clone_size: many
v_call: TRBV5-1
cdr3_aa: CASSLGSTDTQYF
cdr3_nt: TGCGCCAGCAGCTTGGGGAGCACAGATACGCAGTATTTT

j_call: TRBJ2-3
d_call: TRBD1
clone_size: many
v_call: TRBV5-1
cdr3_aa: CASSWDRVTDTQYF
cdr3_nt: TGCGCCAGCAGCTGGGACAGGGTTACAGATACGCAGTATTTT

j_call: TRBJ1-1
d_call: TRBD1
clone_size: many
v_call: TRBV10-3
cdr3_aa: CAISHELGTGFTAFF
cdr3_nt: TGTGCCATCAGTCATGAGCTGGGGACAGGGTTTACAGCTTTCTTT

j_call: TRBJ1-5
d_call: NA
clone_size: few
v_call: TRBV6-5
cdr3_aa: CASSYQPQHF
cdr3_nt: TGTGCCAGCAGTTACCAGCCCCAGCATTTT

j_call: TRBJ1-4
d_call: NA
clone_size: many
v_call: TRBV5-1
cdr3_aa: CASSYDRATNEKLFF
cdr3_nt: TGCGCCAGCAGCTACGACAGAGCAACTAATGAAAAACTGTTTTTT

j_call: TRBJ2-5
d_call: NA
clone_size: many
v_call: TRBV5-1
cdr3_aa: CASSPVGGETQYF
cdr3_nt: TGCGCCAGCAGCCCGGTGGGAGGAGAGACCCAGTACTTC

j_call: TRBJ2-3
d_call: TRBD2
clone_size: many
v_call: TRBV3-1
cdr3_aa: CASSPLAGVTDTQYF
cdr3_nt: TGTGCCAGCAGCCCCCTAGCGGGGGTCACAGATACGCAGTATTTT

j_call: TRBJ2-3
d_call: NA
clone_size: many
v_call: TRBV7-6
cdr3_aa: CASSLWGDTQYF
cdr3_nt: TGTGCCAGCAGCTTATGGGGCGATACGCAGTATTTT

j_call: TRBJ2-5
d_call: NA
clone_size: many
v_call: TRBV2
cdr3_aa: CASSEIKETQYF
cdr3_nt: TGTGCCAGCAGTGAAATAAAAGAGACCCAGTACTTC

j_call: TRBJ1-6
d_call: NA
clone_size: many
v_call: TRBV18
cdr3_aa: CASSNDRRDSPLHF
cdr3_nt: TGTGCCAGCTCAAATGACAGGCGGGATTCACCCCTCCACTTT

j_call: TRBJ1-2
d_call: NA
clone_size: many
v_call: TRBV12-3/TRBV12-4
cdr3_aa: CASSPTGNYGYTF
cdr3_nt: TGTGCCAGCAGCCCCACAGGGAACTATGGCTACACCTTC

j_call: TRBJ2-2
d_call: NA
clone_size: many
v_call: TRBV18
cdr3_aa: CASSPDQWKGMVTGELFF
cdr3_nt: TGTGCCAGCTCACCGGATCAGTGGAAGGGGATGGTTACCGGGGAGCTGTTTTTT

j_call: TRBJ1-1
d_call: NA
clone_size: NA
v_call: TRBV6-2/TRBV6-3
cdr3_aa: CASSSPSFGRSTEAFF
cdr3_nt: TGTGCCAGCAGCTCCCCCTCTTTCGGCAGGTCAACTGAAGCTTTCTTT

j_call: TRBJ1-1
d_call: NA
clone_size: NA
v_call: TRBV5-8
cdr3_aa: CASSLWGSNEAFF
cdr3_nt: TGTGCCAGCAGCTTGTGGGGATCGAATGAAGCTTTCTTT

j_call: TRBJ2-1
d_call: TRBD2
clone_size: NA
v_call: TRBV18
cdr3_aa: CASSPSSGDNEQFF
cdr3_nt: TGTGCCAGCTCACCCTCGAGCGGGGACAATGAGCAGTTCTTC

j_call: TRBJ1-1
d_call: NA
clone_size: many
v_call: TRBV7-6
cdr3_aa: CASSLSGSTEAFF
cdr3_nt: TGTGCCAGCAGTCTGTCAGGGAGCACTGAAGCTTTCTTT

j_call: TRBJ2-5
d_call: TRBD2
clone_size: many
v_call: TRBV5-5
cdr3_aa: CASSLEVAGGRETQYF
cdr3_nt: TGTGCCAGCAGCTTGGAAGTAGCGGGGGGGCGCGAGACCCAGTACTTC

j_call: TRBJ1-4
d_call: NA
clone_size: many
v_call: TRBV5-1
cdr3_aa: CASSLGGTNEKLFF
cdr3_nt: TGCGCCAGCAGCTTGGGGGGCACTAATGAAAAACTGTTTTTT

j_call: TRBJ2-3
d_call: TRBD2
clone_size: many
v_call: TRBV27
cdr3_aa: CASRSGGASDTQYF
cdr3_nt: TGTGCCAGCCGTAGCGGGGGGGCTTCAGATACGCAGTATTTT

j_call: TRBJ2-3
d_call: NA
clone_size: many
v_call: TRBV18
cdr3_aa: CASSPLSDTQYF
cdr3_nt: TGTGCCAGCTCACCACTTTCGGATACGCAGTATTTT

j_call: TRBJ2-6
d_call: NA
clone_size: medium-sized
v_call: TRBV4-3
cdr3_aa: CASSQGSSPSGANVLTF
cdr3_nt: TGCGCCAGCAGCCAAGGGTCCAGCCCCTCTGGGGCCAACGTCCTGACTTTC

j_call: TRBJ2-7
d_call: NA
clone_size: many
v_call: TRBV7-9
cdr3_aa: CASSSEETVPYEQYF
cdr3_nt: TGTGCCAGCAGCTCGGAAGAGACAGTCCCCTACGAGCAGTACTTC

j_call: TRBJ2-1
d_call: NA
clone_size: many
v_call: TRBV6-1
cdr3_aa: CASSRGGVPYNEQFF
cdr3_nt: TGTGCCAGCAGTAGGGGGGGAGTCCCTTACAATGAGCAGTTCTTC

j_call: TRBJ2-5
d_call: NA
clone_size: medium-sized
v_call: TRBV24-1
cdr3_aa: CATSGWGEEETQYF
cdr3_nt: TGTGCCACCAGCGGATGGGGGGAGGAAGAGACCCAGTACTTC

j_call: TRBJ2-7
d_call: NA
clone_size: many
v_call: TRBV27
cdr3_aa: CASSLGTSYEQYF
cdr3_nt: TGTGCCAGCAGTTTGGGGACGTCCTACGAGCAGTACTTC

j_call: TRBJ2-5
d_call: NA
clone_size: many
v_call: TRBV12-3/TRBV12-4
cdr3_aa: CASSFSAQETQYF
cdr3_nt: TGTGCCAGCAGTTTTTCGGCGCAAGAGACCCAGTACTTC

j_call: TRBJ2-3
d_call: NA
clone_size: many
v_call: TRBV30
cdr3_aa: CAWSRGMTDTQYF
cdr3_nt: TGTGCCTGGAGTCGGGGTATGACAGATACGCAGTATTTT

j_call: TRBJ2-1
d_call: NA
clone_size: many
v_call: TRBV7-2
cdr3_aa: CASSSERRLKDEQFF
cdr3_nt: TGTGCCAGCAGCTCCGAAAGGAGGTTGAAGGATGAGCAGTTCTTC

j_call: TRBJ2-5
d_call: TRBD1
clone_size: many
v_call: TRBV20-1
cdr3_aa: CSARAGGRTQYF
cdr3_nt: TGCAGTGCTAGAGCAGGGGGAAGGACCCAGTACTTC

j_call: TRBJ1-5
d_call: NA
clone_size: many
v_call: TRBV3-1
cdr3_aa: CASSQDLENQPQHF
cdr3_nt: TGTGCCAGCAGCCAAGATCTTGAAAATCAGCCCCAGCATTTT

j_call: TRBJ1-5
d_call: NA
clone_size: many
v_call: TRBV10-2
cdr3_aa: CASSEVGEARPQHF
cdr3_nt: TGCGCCAGCAGTGAGGTTGGGGAGGCAAGGCCCCAGCATTTT

j_call: TRBJ1-2
d_call: NA
clone_size: many
v_call: TRBV20-1
cdr3_aa: CSAPNYGYTF
cdr3_nt: TGCAGTGCTCCGAACTATGGCTACACCTTC

j_call: TRBJ1-5
d_call: NA
clone_size: medium-sized
v_call: TRBV20-1
cdr3_aa: CSATPSNQPQHF
cdr3_nt: TGCAGTGCTACCCCTAGCAATCAGCCCCAGCATTTT

j_call: TRBJ2-7
d_call: TRBD2
clone_size: many
v_call: TRBV20-1
cdr3_aa: CSGASGDPYEQYF
cdr3_nt: TGCAGTGGGGCTAGCGGGGACCCCTACGAGCAGTACTTC

j_call: TRBJ2-3
d_call: NA
clone_size: medium-sized
v_call: TRBV4-2
cdr3_aa: CASSQERPYTQYF
cdr3_nt: TGTGCCAGCAGCCAAGAACGTCCCTATACGCAGTATTTT

j_call: TRBJ1-1
d_call: NA
clone_size: many
v_call: TRBV29-1
cdr3_aa: CSVTMGRNTEAFF
cdr3_nt: TGCAGCGTAACCATGGGCCGGAACACTGAAGCTTTCTTT

j_call: TRBJ2-7
d_call: TRBD1
clone_size: many
v_call: TRBV10-3
cdr3_aa: CAIRGSGQGGEQYF
cdr3_nt: TGTGCCATCAGGGGCTCGGGACAGGGTGGTGAGCAGTACTTC

j_call: TRBJ2-3
d_call: NA
clone_size: many
v_call: TRBV7-3
cdr3_aa: CASSLQGGSTDTQYF
cdr3_nt: TGTGCCAGCAGCTTACAGGGGGGGAGCACAGATACGCAGTATTTT

j_call: TRBJ2-5
d_call: NA
clone_size: many
v_call: TRBV12-3/TRBV12-4
cdr3_aa: CASSFRAAQYF
cdr3_nt: TGTGCCAGCAGTTTCCGCGCGGCCCAGTACTTC